These 3 T cell receptor beta chains came from one sample sequenced in a study of T cell clonotyping in hematopoietic cell transplantation. The table came from immunoSEQ multiplex PCR; TCRdb's copy has only in-frame clones and leaves some out. This table holds 13,000 to 15,000 clones, about nine tenths found once. The starting material was PBMCs, obtained 100 days after allogeneic stem cell transplant. Receptors originate from a male patient aged 45 to 59 who had an allogeneic stem cell transplant from an unrelated donor, so T cells may come from the graft donor. Some clones in this sample may be carry-over from other donors' samples.

The rearrangement links TRBV7-6 to TRBJ1-1, with D unclear. Looked up from germline, CDR1 is SGHVS and CDR2 is FNYEAQ. The CDR3 totals 12 residues. Trimming cost V 6 bases and J 0 bases, with 5 bases left between them. The chain's CDR3 is CASRGMNTEAFF. The CDR3 DNA is TGTGCCAGCAGGGGGATGAACACTGAAGCTTTCTTT.

The chain is built from TRBV11-3 and TRBJ2-4; 7 bases are a match to TRBD1. Trimming removed 5 bases from V and 6 bases from J; junction bases left unmatched: 4. The CDR3 is made up of 13 amino acids. Germline loops: CDR1 SGHNT, CDR2 YENEEA. CDR3 bases: TGTGCCAGCAGCCAAAACAGGGGAAACATTCAGTACTTC. It encodes CASSQNRGNIQYF.

Here the CDR3 reads CASSLGPQVNTEAFF. In DNA form, the CDR3 reads TGTGCCAGCAGCTTAGGGCCACAGGTAAACACTGAAGCTTTCTTT. The chain carries TRBV7-9 and TRBJ1-1, with D possibly being TRBD1 (5 bases). Trimming took 1 base from V and 2 from J, leaving 11 bases between them. This CDR3 is 15 amino acids long. Germline V gives CDR1 SEHNR, CDR2 FQNEAQ (reference sequence).